A single sample is the source of the 4 T cell receptor beta chains below, sequenced in a study of blood T cell repertoires in COVID-19. Using immunoSEQ multiplex PCR, the repertoire was profiled, and TCRdb retains in-frame clones only, with some absent. The top ten hold roughly 7.9% of the sample, which has roughly 200,000 clones, roughly 80% seen once. Sequenced: peripheral blood. These TCRs come from a woman aged 80 or older with acute or convalescent COVID-19.

The chain is built from TRBV19 and TRBJ1-4; 7 nucleotides match TRBD1. The CDR3 runs to 15 residues. The V gene end was trimmed by 5 bases and the J gene end by 8 bases; junction bases not matched to a gene: 11. Germline CDR1 reads LNHDA; CDR2 reads SQIVND (reference sequence). CDR3 DNA: TGTGCCAGTAGTCAGGGGGTGAGGGGATCGGAAAAACTGTTTTTT. Translation: CASSQGVRGSEKLFF.

The chain recombines TRBV10-3 with TRBJ2-1; 11 nucleotides line up with TRBD2. Germline V CDR1 and CDR2: ENHRY, SYGVKD. With V trimmed by 4 bases and J by 1 base, 6 bases remained unmatched. CDR3 size: 17 residues. CDR3: CAISATSGGESYNEQFF. The CDR3 DNA sequence: TGTGCCATCAGTGCTACTAGCGGGGGAGAGTCCTACAATGAGCAGTTCTTC.

This clone was detected only a few times. V gene TRBV2 combines with J gene TRBJ2-7, with 11 bases aligning to TRBD1. The CDR3 has 16 residues. The germline V gene has CDR1 SNHLY and CDR2 FYNNEI. The trim removed 3 bases at V and 2 bases at J, leaving 6 bases unmatched. CDR3: CASSEGTGQGAYEQYF. In DNA, the CDR3 is TGTGCCAGCAGTGAGGGGACGGGACAGGGGGCCTACGAGCAGTACTTC.

This clone was detected only once. CDR3 DNA: TGTGCCAGCAGTTTAGTTCCAGGTACCGCCTACGAGCAGTACTTC. Translated, it gives CASSLVPGTAYEQYF. The chain employs TRBV28 and TRBJ2-7; no definite D call. CDR3 size: 15 residues. The V gene lost 2 bases and the J gene lost 2 bases, with 13 bases spanning the gap. Looked up from germline, CDR1 is MDHEN and CDR2 is SYDVKM.